This T cell receptor (beta chain) was documented in a study of response to subunit inactivated influenza vaccine. Findings of the study overall: Authors suggested seasonal influenza vaccinations each recruit few new T cells.

TCRdb re-called the RT-PCR reads with MiXCR, one entry per CDR3 protein. The data contain 710,000 or so distinct CDR3 sequences, 15% to 19% of them seen just once; the ten biggest clones take up 11%. This clonotype was detected only a few times. Its specificity is unknown. The source material was PBMCs from blood, sampled about 13 days after vaccination. This TCR was sampled from a man aged 45-65 years who received an inactivated influenza vaccine.

CDR3 in DNA: TGCAGCGCAGAGGACAGGCCTAACTATGGCTACACCTTC. It yields the protein CSAEDRPNYGYTF. The chain joins TRBV29-1 to TRBJ1-2, with TRBD1 matching 7 bases. The junction had 5 bases not matched to a gene; V was cut back by 7 bases and J by 0 bases. The V gene's germline CDR1 is SQVTM and CDR2 ANQGSEA. This CDR3 contains 13 residues.